The clone carrying this T cell receptor (beta chain) was seen a single time. The entry originates in a study of cytomegalovirus exposure and HLA in healthy donors. Repertoires were generated with immunoSEQ multiplex PCR, while TCRdb's copy carries only in-frame clones and drops some. Of tens of thousands of clones in the sample, roughly nine tenths were seen once. Trimming shortened V by 6 bases and J by 0 bases, and 7 bases separated the two germline ends. CDR1 and CDR2 (germline): SGHTA, FQGTGA. This CDR3 comprises 13 residues. The V call is TRBV7-3, the J call TRBJ2-3, with D maybe TRBD1 (5 bases). The sequence was collected from a man aged 18 to 30 in good health and CMV-seronegative. The sample consisted of PBMCs. The CDR3 DNA reads as TGTGCCAGCAGTAGGGGTAGCACAGATACGCAGTATTTT. Its translation is CASSRGSTDTQYF. Using reference TRBV7-3 and TRBJ2-3 for the parts outside the CDR3, the full variable domain is GAGVSQTPSNKVTEKGKYVELRCDPISGHTALYWYRQSLGQGPEFLIYFQGTGAADDSGLPNDRFFAVRPEGSVSTLKIQRTERGDSAVYLCASSRGSTDTQYFGPGTRLTVL.